The entry below gives a single TCR beta chain sequence along with its context. Sequencing was performed with immunoSEQ multiplex PCR; in TCRdb, only in-frame clones are kept and a portion is missing. The table has roughly 140,000 clones, approximately 82% seen once. This record comes from a study of blood T cell repertoires in COVID-19. Study as a whole: PBMCs, B-cell-depleted T cells, or T cells were the source of the cDNA or gDNA that made up the material.

The sequence derives from a woman between 45 and 65 years old with acute or convalescent COVID-19. The material sequenced was peripheral blood.

CDR3 in amino acids: CASSAPGQVSYNEQFF. In DNA form, the CDR3 reads TGTGCCAGCAGCGCCCCGGGACAGGTCTCCTACAATGAGCAGTTCTTC. The chain couples TRBV2 to TRBJ2-1, with 8 positions matching TRBD1. After removal of 6 bases from V and 0 bases from J, the junction contained 7 bases not matched to a gene. Germline V gene data show CDR1 as SNHLY and CDR2 as FYNNEI. The CDR3 loop spans 16 amino acids.